The 25 T cell receptor beta chains below all came from one sample that was sequenced in a study of PD-1 blockade in classical Hodgkin lymphoma. Time point meaning: cycle 4 day 1 (C4D1), after more than five weeks of nivolumab. Exposure to brentuximab vedotin varied, and each patient had relapsed following autologous stem cell transplantation. Magnetic negative selection of thawed PBMCs was the method by which CD4+ T cells were purified. The table came from immunoSEQ multiplex PCR; TCRdb's copy has only in-frame clones and leaves some out. The table has 10,000 or so clones, over 80% seen once; the top ten hold roughly 1.5%. The source material was CD4+ T cells from blood, sampled before the fourth cycle of nivolumab. The receptors stem from a human donor with classical Hodgkin lymphoma.

The J gene is TRBJ2-1, the V gene TRBV29-1; 8 bases are shared with TRBD2. The germline CDR1 and CDR2 sequences are SQVTM and ANQGSEA. The CDR3 runs 14 residues. V trimming: 3 bases; J trimming: 8 bases; junction bases outside the gene matches: 9. In DNA form, the CDR3 reads TGCAGCGTTGATGGCCGGGAGGGCCTGGATGAGCAGTTCTTC. Amino acid sequence: CSVDGREGLDEQFF.

This clone occurred a few times. The rearrangement uses TRBV4-3 and TRBJ2-1; 10 nucleotides align to TRBD2. The V gene's germline CDR1 is LGHNA and CDR2 YSLEER. The CDR3 covers 16 residues. The V and J ends lost 5 bases and 8 bases, in that order; junction bases with no gene match: 12. Written as DNA, the CDR3 is TGCGCCAGCAGCTACCATCTAGCGGGAGAAGGGTATGAGCAGTTCTTC. Translating it yields CASSYHLAGEGYEQFF.

This clone was observed once. The J gene is TRBJ2-7, the V gene TRBV7-8, with 9 bases matching TRBD2. V lost 1 base to trimming and J lost 3 bases; unmatched junction nucleotides: 7. From germline, CDR1 is SGHVS and CDR2 FQNEAQ. This CDR3 comprises 16 residues. CDR3 coding DNA: TGTGCCAGCAGCTTAGTTCCTAGCGGGATGAACTACGAGCAGTACTTC. This translates into CASSLVPSGMNYEQYF.

The chain has TRBV19 and TRBJ2-7; D possibly corresponds to TRBD1 (6 bases). This CDR3 region has 16 residues. Germline V gene sequence: CDR1 LNHDA, CDR2 SQIVND (reference sequence). Trimming removed 5 bases from V and 3 bases from J, with 20 bases in between. The DNA of the CDR3 is TGTGCCAGTAGTCCCTACCCCGCAGGGGAAGGCTACGAGCAGTACTTC. This encodes CASSPYPAGEGYEQYF.

The chain links TRBV18 to TRBJ1-3, with D possibly TRBD1 on 5 matching bases. The CDR3 loop spans 18 amino acids. CDR1 is KGHSH, CDR2 LQKENI, per germline. V dropped 3 bases and J dropped 0 bases, with 18 bases sitting between them. The CDR3 sequence: CASSPLSTVSISGNTIYF. The DNA of the CDR3 is TGTGCCAGCTCACCTCTATCGACAGTCTCCATCTCTGGAAACACCATATATTTT.

The rearrangement joins TRBV4-1 to TRBJ2-1; TRBD1 matches at 8 bases. CDR1 is MGHRA and CDR2 is YSYEKL in the germline V gene. V lost 2 bases, J lost 2 bases, and 5 bases stayed unmatched. The CDR3 extends over 16 amino acids. The DNA of the CDR3 is TGCGCCAGCAGCCAACCGACAGGGGTCCCCTACAATGAGCAGTTCTTC. The encoded protein is CASSQPTGVPYNEQFF.

The table lists this clone with a count of one. The chain has TRBV5-1 and TRBJ2-1, with 9 positions matching TRBD1. The CDR3 sequence is 15 residues long. Germline V gene data show CDR1 as SGHRS and CDR2 as YFSETQ. The trim removed 0 bases at V and 4 bases at J, leaving 2 bases unmatched. CDR3 residues: CASSLDRGPYNEQFF. The CDR3, as DNA: TGCGCCAGCAGCTTGGACAGGGGGCCTTACAATGAGCAGTTCTTC.

The V and J genes are TRBV7-3 and TRBJ2-2; possibly TRBD1 or TRBD2 for D (5 bases each). CDR1 is SGHTA and CDR2 is FQGTGA in the germline V gene. CDR3 length: 15 amino acids. The V and J ends lost 0 bases and 5 bases respectively, with 10 bases between them. The CDR3 coding sequence is TGTGCCAGCAGCTTAACTGGGGGTAGGACCGGGGAGCTGTTTTTT. This sequence encodes CASSLTGGRTGELFF.

The rearrangement links TRBV4-3 to TRBJ2-5, with 9 bases matching TRBD1. The J call may be wrong; the DNA end is better matched by TRBJ2-7. CDR1 is LGHNA, CDR2 YSLEER, per germline. The CDR3 is made up of 14 amino acids. The CDR3 loop reads CASSHDRGSYEQYF. DNA of the CDR3: TGCGCCAGCAGCCATGACAGGGGGAGCTACGAGCAGTACTTC.

The chain is built from TRBV7-2 and TRBJ2-3; no clear D gene. Trimming took off 5 bases at V and 6 bases at J, with 12 bases between the two ends. Looked up from germline, CDR1 is SGHTA and CDR2 is FQGNSA. The CDR3 has 13 residues. The CDR3 DNA reads as TGTGCCAGCAGCGATAGAAGATCTGATACGCAGTATTTT. Its translation: CASSDRRSDTQYF. The full variable domain, rest sourced from reference TRBV7-2 and TRBJ2-3, is GAGVSQSPSNKVTEKGKDVELRCDPISGHTALYWYRQSLGQGLEFLIYFQGNSAPDKSGLPSDRFSAERTGGSVSTLTIQRTQQEDSAVYLCASSDRRSDTQYFGPGTRLTVL.

V and J are TRBV7-2 and TRBJ1-2; TRBD1 might be the D (6 bases). The germline V and J ends were trimmed by 5 bases and 5 bases, with 12 bases remaining between them. Germline loops: CDR1 SGHTA, CDR2 FQGNSA. CDR3 length: 13 amino acids. The CDR3: CASSPTGLYGYTF. CDR3 nucleotides: TGTGCCAGCAGCCCGACAGGCCTTTATGGCTACACCTTC.

The V call is TRBV11-3, the J call TRBJ2-1; D uncertain. The CDR3 is 12 amino acids. Deletions cut 3 bases from V and 8 bases from J, with 8 bases between. Germline V gene sequence: CDR1 SGHNT, CDR2 YENEEA. CDR3 coding DNA: TGTGCCAGCAGCTTCGATTATGATGAGCAGTTCTTC. Encoded protein: CASSFDYDEQFF.

The chain uses TRBV11-2 and TRBJ2-3; 10 bases are shared with TRBD2. The length of the CDR3 is 17 residues. The germline gives CDR1 SGHAT, CDR2 FQNNGV. The junction had 11 bases not matched to a gene; V was cut back by 4 bases and J by 4 bases. The CDR3, as DNA: TGTGCCAGCAGCTCCGGGACTAGCGTTTGGGGATCAGATACGCAGTATTTT. It encodes CASSSGTSVWGSDTQYF.

The rearrangement uses TRBV19 and TRBJ2-7; TRBD1 is a possible D gene (6 bases). Trimming removed 6 bases from V and 2 bases from J, with 14 bases in between. CDR1 is LNHDA and CDR2 is SQIVND in the germline V gene (reference sequence). This CDR3 comprises 14 residues. The CDR3, as DNA: TGTGCCAGTAGAGCAGGGGCCCTTCCCTACGAGCAGTACTTC. It specifies CASRAGALPYEQYF.

The genes are TRBV16 and TRBJ1-5; TRBD1 agrees at 7 bases. V lost 4 bases and J lost 5; bases outside the gene matches: 2. CDR1 is KGHSY and CDR2 is FQNENV in the germline V gene. CDR3 size: 13 residues. The CDR3 DNA follows: TGTGCCAGCAGCCGGGACAGCTATCAGCCCCAGCATTTT. The encoded protein is CASSRDSYQPQHF.

This clone was recorded only once. This rearrangement joins TRBV9 to TRBJ2-7; 8 bases match TRBD2. CDR1 and CDR2 from the germline V gene are SGDLS and YYNGEE. The CDR3 is 15 residues long. J gave up 1 base and V 3 bases, and 6 bases lay outside the gene matches. CDR3 sequence (DNA): TGTGCCAGCAGCGGAACTAGCGGAGGATCCTACGAGCAGTACTTC. Residues: CASSGTSGGSYEQYF.

V gene TRBV25-1 combines with J gene TRBJ2-1, with no clear D. Germline loops: CDR1 MGHDK, CDR2 SYGVNS. V shed 4 bases and J shed 4 bases, with 5 bases lying between them. The CDR3 is 12 residues long. In nucleotides, the CDR3 is TGTGCCAGCAGTGGGGCTTACAATGAGCAGTTCTTC. Translation gives CASSGAYNEQFF.

V and J are TRBV7-9 and TRBJ2-7; D is ambiguous. V shed 0 bases and J shed 5 bases, with 11 bases lying between them. From germline, CDR1 is SEHNR and CDR2 FQNEAQ (reference sequence). CDR3 size: 14 residues. CDR3 in DNA: TGTGCCAGCAGCTTAGCCAGGTTCCCCCACGAGCAGTACTTC. Translated, it gives CASSLARFPHEQYF. Full variable domain (missing parts from reference TRBV7-9 and TRBJ2-7): DTGVSQNPRHKITKRGQNVTFRCDPISEHNRLYWYRQTLGQGPEFLTYFQNEAQLEKSRLLSDRFSAERPKGSFSTLEIQRTEQGDSAMYLCASSLARFPHEQYFGPGTRLTVT.

The CDR3 region has the DNA TGTGCCAGCTCATCGGGTAGCCGTCAGCCCCAGCATTTT. Protein sequence: CASSSGSRQPQHF. The genes are TRBV18 and TRBJ1-5; D not certain. The CDR3 consists of 13 residues. Germline lookup yields CDR1 KGHSH and CDR2 LQKENI. Trimming shortened V by 5 bases and J by 6 bases, and 11 bases separated the two germline ends. Using reference TRBV18 and TRBJ1-5 for the parts outside the CDR3, the full variable domain is NAGVMQNPRHLVRRRGQEARLRCSPMKGHSHVYWYRQLPEEGLKFMVYLQKENIIDESGMPKERFSAEFPKEGPSILRIQQVVRGDSAAYFCASSSGSRQPQHFGDGTRLSIL.

This chain joins TRBV18 and TRBJ1-1, with D uncertain. CDR3 size: 14 residues. Germline CDR1 and CDR2: KGHSH and LQKENI. The V end was cut by 1 base, the J end by 7 bases, with 13 bases between. CDR3: CASSPRVGMNEAFF. The CDR3 bases are TGTGCCAGCTCACCACGGGTCGGAATGAATGAAGCTTTCTTT.

The chain recombines TRBV28 with TRBJ1-1; 9 bases map to TRBD1. Losses at the gene ends were 2 bases for V and 7 bases for J; bases not matched to a gene: 11. CDR1 and CDR2 from the germline V gene are MDHEN and SYDVKM. The CDR3 is 16 residues long. CDR3 loop: CASSLLPGQGSLEAFF. Here the CDR3 DNA reads TGTGCCAGCAGTTTACTGCCGGGACAGGGTTCCCTTGAAGCTTTCTTT. Full variable domain (missing parts from reference TRBV28 and TRBJ1-1): DVKVTQSSRYLVKRTGEKVFLECVQDMDHENMFWYRQDPGLGLRLIYFSYDVKMKEKGDIPEGYSVSREKKERFSLILESASTNQTSMYLCASSLLPGQGSLEAFFGQGTRLTVV.

This sequence joins TRBV11-2 and TRBJ2-7; D is ambiguous. CDR3 length equals 11 residues. In germline, CDR1 is SGHAT, CDR2 FQNNGV. Trimming shortened V by 0 bases and J by 4 bases, and 1 base separated the two germline ends. DNA for the CDR3: TGTGCCAGCAGCTTAGAATACGAGCAGTACTTC. Translating it yields CASSLEYEQYF.

V and J are TRBV4-2 and TRBJ2-5, with 12 bases matching TRBD2. The CDR3 is 16 amino acids. Germline assignment: CDR1 LGHNA and CDR2 YNFKEQ. Trimming took 4 bases from V and 3 from J; bases not matched to a gene: 6. The CDR3 here is CASSRTSGGTEETQYF. The CDR3 DNA sequence: TGTGCCAGCAGCCGAACTAGCGGGGGGACCGAAGAGACCCAGTACTTC.

The chain combines TRBV7-2 with TRBJ1-1; TRBD1 might be the D (5 bases). The germline CDR1 and CDR2 sequences are SGHTA and FQGNSA. The V gene lost 0 bases and the J gene lost 4 bases, with 15 bases spanning the gap. The CDR3 covers 16 residues. The CDR3 bases are TGTGCCAGCAGCTTAGCCCCCGGCCCTGGGGGCACTGAAGCTTTCTTT. It is translated as CASSLAPGPGGTEAFF. The variable domain in full, completed from reference TRBV7-2 and TRBJ1-1, reads GAGVSQSPSNKVTEKGKDVELRCDPISGHTALYWYRQSLGQGLEFLIYFQGNSAPDKSGLPSDRFSAERTGGSVSTLTIQRTQQEDSAVYLCASSLAPGPGGTEAFFGQGTRLTVV.

This clone was recorded a few times. This chain uses TRBV27 with TRBJ1-5; no firm D call. Trimming removed 2 bases at V and 0 bases at J, with 8 bases between. CDR3 size: 15 residues. Germline values: CDR1 MNHEY, CDR2 SMNVEV (reference sequence). The CDR3 bases are TGTGCCAGCAGTTTAACGTTCAATAGCAATCAGCCCCAGCATTTT. The encoded protein is CASSLTFNSNQPQHF.